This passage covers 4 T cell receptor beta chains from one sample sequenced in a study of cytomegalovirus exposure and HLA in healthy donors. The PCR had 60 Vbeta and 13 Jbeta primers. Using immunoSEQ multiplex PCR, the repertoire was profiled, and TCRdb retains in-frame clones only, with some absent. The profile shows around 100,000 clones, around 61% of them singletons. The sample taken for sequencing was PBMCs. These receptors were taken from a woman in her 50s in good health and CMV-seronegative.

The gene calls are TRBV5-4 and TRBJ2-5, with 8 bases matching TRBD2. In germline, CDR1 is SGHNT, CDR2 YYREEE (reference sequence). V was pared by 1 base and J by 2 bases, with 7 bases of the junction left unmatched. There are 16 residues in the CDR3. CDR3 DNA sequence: TGTGCCAGCAGCTTGAAACTAGCGGCCCCACAAGAGACCCAGTACTTC. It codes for CASSLKLAAPQETQYF.

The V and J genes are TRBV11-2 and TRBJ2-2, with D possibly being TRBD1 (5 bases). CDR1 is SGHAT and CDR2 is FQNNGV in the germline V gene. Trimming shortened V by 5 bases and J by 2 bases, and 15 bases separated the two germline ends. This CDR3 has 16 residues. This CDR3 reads CASSPLGVLNTGELFF. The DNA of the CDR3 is TGTGCCAGCAGCCCCCTAGGGGTTCTTAACACCGGGGAGCTGTTTTTT.

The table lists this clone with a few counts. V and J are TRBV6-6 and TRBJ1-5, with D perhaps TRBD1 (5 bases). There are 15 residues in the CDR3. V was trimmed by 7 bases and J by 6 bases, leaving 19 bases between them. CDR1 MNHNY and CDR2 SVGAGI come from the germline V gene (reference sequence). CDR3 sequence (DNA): TGTGCCAGCACACCGGGACTCGAGGGTGGTCAGCCCCAGCATTTT. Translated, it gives CASTPGLEGGQPQHF.

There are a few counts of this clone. The CDR3 region has the DNA TGTGCCAGCAGCTTCCTCCGGGAGGCAGGGGGGGAGCTGTTTTTT. Encoded protein: CASSFLREAGGELFF. The J gene is TRBJ2-2, the V gene TRBV7-3, with TRBD2 matching 7 bases. This CDR3 spans 15 amino acids. Trimming cost V 3 bases and J 8 bases; bases outside gene matches: 9. The germline CDR1 and CDR2 sequences are SGHTA and FQGTGA. Full variable domain (outside the CDR3, taken from reference TRBV7-3 and TRBJ2-2): GAGVSQTPSNKVTEKGKYVELRCDPISGHTALYWYRQSLGQGPEFLIYFQGTGAADDSGLPNDRFFAVRPEGSVSTLKIQRTERGDSAVYLCASSFLREAGGELFFGEGSRLTVL.